This T cell receptor beta chain emerged from a study of response to subunit inactivated influenza vaccine (dated by TCRdb to the late 2010s). Regarding the study in general: Deep quantitative profiling of the T cell receptor repertoire was used in the study to follow responses to a trivalent subunit inactivated influenza vaccine. The full study reports these points: According to the authors, only a limited number of new T cells may be recruited by each seasonal influenza vaccination.

With regard to this clonotype: What this receptor recognizes is not known. No much larger clonotype is one base removed from it; base qualities were not supplied.

This sample's time point label indicates: around 47 days after influenza vaccine administration. The library was generated by RT-PCR. Sequencing used an Illumina HiSeq 2500. TCRdb reanalyzed the raw reads on its own, using fastp at Q25 for trimming and MiXCR for clone calling, and kept in-frame beta chains. When rows share a CDR3 protein, they turn into one entry using the most common DNA and genes. The sample table lists over 400,000 distinct CDR3 sequences, under 15% of them with a count of one. The top ten clonotypes cover around 13% of the sample. From the cysteine through the phenylalanine, the CDR3 covers 13 amino acids. Just CDR3 DNA is preserved here, 39 bases in frame from base 1. The junction shows trimming of 5 bases on V and 7 bases on J, plus 13 bases between the germline ends. CDR1 and CDR2, per the germline V gene (reference sequence), are LNHDA and SQIVND.

The sample in question was PBMCs from blood, obtained roughly 47 days after vaccination. This TCR derives from a man in his forties or fifties who received an inactivated influenza vaccine. Donor details come from another sample of the same person, matched by shared clones. In this chain, TRBV19 is recombined with TRBJ2-3, with the D call tentatively TRBD1 or TRBD2, each fitting 6 bases. The sequenced DNA is TGTGCCAGTAGTTACGGGGGCGCAAATACGCAGTATTTT. This gives the protein CASSYGGANTQYF.